The 12 T cell receptor beta chains presented below share a single source sample, sequenced in a study of T-cell reconstitution after alpha-beta-depleted transplantation in children (dated by TCRdb to the mid-2010s). Libraries were prepared through PCR. Sequencing instrument: Illumina HiSeq 2500. To normalize quantification of the TCRbeta repertoire, the TCR libraries were built with molecular barcoding that relied on unique molecular identifiers. Starting from the raw public reads, TCRdb applied fastp trimming at Q25, assembled clones with MiXCR and retained in-frame beta chains. Here each entry gathers all rows of one CDR3 protein and keeps the most common genes and DNA. The sample includes about 610,000 distinct CDR3 sequences, with over 9.5% observed a single time. The ten largest clones add up to approximately 4.1% of the sample. The sequencing here drew on PBMCs from the stem cell graft donor, taken from the stem cell graft. The receptors shown here come from a human donor who donated a stem cell graft to a child with acute myeloid leukemia.

This clonotype was seen a handful of times. The chain combines TRBV12-3 or TRBV12-4 with TRBJ2-4; the match to TRBD2 covers 15 bases. This CDR3 comprises 19 residues. Losses at the gene ends were 7 bases for V and 1 base for J; bases not matched to a gene: 11. The CDR3 reads CASIGGLAGGPSAKNIQYF. CDR3 DNA: TGTGCCAGCATCGGTGGACTAGCGGGAGGGCCTTCGGCCAAAAACATTCAGTACTTC.

This clonotype came up many times. V gene TRBV5-4 combines with J gene TRBJ2-3; the D gene is possibly TRBD2 (5 bases). CDR3 length equals 15 residues. From germline, CDR1 is SGHNT and CDR2 YYREEE (reference sequence). Trimming cost V 3 bases and J 0 bases, with 11 bases left between them. CDR3 sequence (DNA): TGTGCCAGCAGCTCCCCGGACTGGAGCACAGATACGCAGTATTTT. Translating it yields CASSSPDWSTDTQYF.

V is TRBV20-1 and J is TRBJ2-3; D is unresolved. The length of the CDR3 is 14 residues. Trimming left V 3 bases short and J 1 base short, with 11 bases between. CDR1 and CDR2 from the germline V gene are DFQATT and SNEGSKA (reference sequence). CDR3 in amino acids: CSASKGSGTDTQYF. CDR3 coding DNA: TGCAGTGCTAGTAAGGGCTCGGGCACAGATACGCAGTATTTT.

This clonotype was recorded at least ten times. This rearrangement joins TRBV29-1 to TRBJ1-5; D perhaps matches TRBD1 (6 bases). Looked up from germline, CDR1 is SQVTM and CDR2 is ANQGSEA. The CDR3 spans 12 residues. V gave up 4 bases and J gave up 6 bases, with 10 bases separating them. CDR3 sequence (DNA): TGCAGCGTTGCCGAAGGGGGTCAGCCCCAGCATTTT. This sequence encodes CSVAEGGQPQHF.

This clonotype appeared a few times. CDR3 sequence reads: CASSLDGSRYYNEQFF. As DNA, the CDR3 is TGCGCCAGCAGCTTGGATGGGAGCCGGTATTACAATGAGCAGTTCTTC. The genes are TRBV5-1 and TRBJ2-1; a weak D match, TRBD2 (5 bases). Trimming removed 0 bases from V and 4 bases from J, with 14 bases in between. Germline V gene sequence: CDR1 SGHRS, CDR2 YFSETQ. CDR3 length: 16 residues.

The chain carries TRBV12-3 or TRBV12-4 and TRBJ2-7; TRBD2 matches 10 bases. Unmatched junction bases numbered 5, after V lost 2 bases and J lost 7 bases. CDR3 length: 14 residues. The CDR3 is CASSLILAGREQYF. The CDR3 DNA sequence: TGTGCCAGCAGTTTAATACTAGCGGGACGGGAGCAGTACTTC.

This clonotype was detected ten times or more. CDR3 DNA sequence: TGCGCCAGCAGGGGACAGCCACCTCGGAACACTGAAGCTTTCTTT. Residues: CASRGQPPRNTEAFF. The chain has TRBV5-1 and TRBJ1-1; 7 nucleotides agree with TRBD1. CDR1 and CDR2 (germline): SGHRS, YFSETQ. V lost 5 bases and J lost 1; bases outside the gene matches: 8. The CDR3 totals 15 residues.

The V and J genes are TRBV24-1 and TRBJ2-3; 7 bases agree with TRBD1. Germline CDR1 KGHDR, CDR2 SFDVKD. The V and J ends lost 4 bases and 4 bases, in that order; junction bases with no gene match: 7. The CDR3 spans 15 residues. As DNA, the CDR3 is TGTGCCACCAGTGACCCAGGGGGACGTGCAGATACGCAGTATTTT. Residues: CATSDPGGRADTQYF.

This clonotype was recorded many times. V usage is TRBV7-2 and J usage is TRBJ2-1; D uncertain. The CDR3 loop spans 12 amino acids. The V gene's germline CDR1 is SGHTA and CDR2 FQGNSA. V lost 2 bases and J 9 bases, leaving 8 bases between the germline ends. For the CDR3, the DNA is TGTGCCAGCAGCTTAAAGAGCACTGAGCAGTTCTTC. Translated, it gives CASSLKSTEQFF.

This clonotype occurred many times. The V gene is TRBV10-3, the J gene TRBJ2-7; 8 bases align to TRBD2. The germline gives CDR1 ENHRY, CDR2 SYGVKD. V lost 7 bases, J lost 7 bases, and 9 bases stayed unmatched. The CDR3 is 13 residues long. CDR3 sequence (DNA): TGTGCCATCATGGGACTAGATAACAGGGAGCAGTACTTC. It encodes CAIMGLDNREQYF.

This chain connects TRBV19 to TRBJ1-3; D gene unclear. V dropped 8 bases and J dropped 0 bases, with 14 bases sitting between them. Germline V gene lookup returns CDR1 LNHDA and CDR2 SQIVND (reference sequence). The CDR3 runs 15 residues. The CDR3 bases are TGTGCCAGTTCGACCGCTCACACCTCTGGAAACACCATATATTTT. Translated, it gives CASSTAHTSGNTIYF.

The rearrangement uses TRBV12-3 or TRBV12-4 and TRBJ2-1, with D perhaps TRBD2 (6 bases). This CDR3 is 18 amino acids long. Trimming pared 5 bases from V and 6 bases from J, leaving 26 bases between. The chain's CDR3 is CASSLGSGLLGPLNEQFF. CDR3 in DNA: TGTGCCAGCAGTCTGGGATCGGGACTGCTCGGCCCGCTCAATGAGCAGTTCTTC.